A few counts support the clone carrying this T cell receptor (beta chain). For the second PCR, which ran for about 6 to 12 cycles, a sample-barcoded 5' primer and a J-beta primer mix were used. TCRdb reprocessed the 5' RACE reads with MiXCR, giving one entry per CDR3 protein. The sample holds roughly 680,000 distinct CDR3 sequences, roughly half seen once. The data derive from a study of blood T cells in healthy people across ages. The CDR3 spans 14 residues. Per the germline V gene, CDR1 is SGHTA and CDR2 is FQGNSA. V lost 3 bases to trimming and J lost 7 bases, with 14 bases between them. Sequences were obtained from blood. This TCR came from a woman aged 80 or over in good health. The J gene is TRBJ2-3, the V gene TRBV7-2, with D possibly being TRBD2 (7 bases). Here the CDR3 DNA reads TGTGCCAGCAGCTTTGCTCGGGGGGACAATACGCAGTATTTT. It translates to CASSFARGDNTQYF. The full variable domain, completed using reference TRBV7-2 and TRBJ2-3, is GAGVSQSPSNKVTEKGKDVELRCDPISGHTALYWYRQSLGQGLEFLIYFQGNSAPDKSGLPSDRFSAERTGGSVSTLTIQRTQQEDSAVYLCASSFARGDNTQYFGPGTRLTVL.